The rows below give T cell receptor beta chains drawn from one sample of a study of T-cell memory formation after mild COVID-19. Each CDR3 protein is one row after TCRdb ran MiXCR on the 5' RACE reads. The table has about 240,000 distinct CDR3 sequences, 8.5% to 9.5% seen once. Sequencing was carried out using PBMCs or a T cell subset sorted from them (not recorded which). The receptors come from a young man who had mild COVID-19 (a few samples of this study predate the infection). Cell type and time point are not known. Each CDR3 is given with its conserved first and last residue.

V: TRBV6-5
CDR3: CASSYTISGELFF

V: TRBV9
CDR3: CASSVAAGQGGEKLFF

V: TRBV20-1
CDR3: CSARDLHETQYF

V: TRBV7-8
CDR3: CASSLGGGAGGANVLTF

V: TRBV11-2
CDR3: CASSLAWGLTEAFF

V: TRBV7-2
CDR3: CASSSWETQYF

V: TRBV4-1
CDR3: CASSRAGGDNEQFF

V: TRBV7-2
CDR3: CASSPNRVRNTEAFF

V: TRBV10-2
CDR3: CASSDPASTVNIQYF

V: TRBV12-3/TRBV12-4
CDR3: CASSPPGLAGYNEQFF

V: TRBV7-3
CDR3: CASSFRLTDTQYF

V: TRBV10-3
CDR3: CAISEPDTDTQYF

V: TRBV3-1
CDR3: CASSPRSISTDTQYF

V: TRBV7-2
CDR3: CASSLVGRTGVF

V: TRBV7-9
CDR3: CASSSAPGLVKGETQYF

V: TRBV5-1
CDR3: CASSLGLTTRKLFF

V: TRBV9
CDR3: CASSTRDSRFDTQYF

V: TRBV4-1
CDR3: CASSQAAQGAYGTGELFF

V: TRBV4-2
CDR3: CASFVTEKLFF

V: TRBV10-2
CDR3: CASNNWTGEAKNIQYF

V: TRBV4-3
CDR3: CASSSGPVGGQGYGYTF

V: TRBV4-2
CDR3: CASSQAQRGPSYEQYF

V: TRBV19
CDR3: CASSIETGTRGIVRFF

V: TRBV29-1
CDR3: CSVGEGHGFPNTGELFF

V: TRBV11-2
CDR3: CASSPGYSLETQYF

V: TRBV5-1
CDR3: CASSFDGLNTEAFF

V: TRBV11-2
CDR3: CASSLGQRRGATEAFF

V: TRBV7-2
CDR3: CASTRVGGIPDTQYF

V: TRBV9
CDR3: CASSPQLGEGAGELFF

V: TRBV5-1
CDR3: CASSLVAGEVREQYF

V: TRBV5-1
CDR3: CASSPLDSSPQLYGYTF

V: TRBV7-9
CDR3: CASSLENQPQHF

V: TRBV19
CDR3: CASRTGLVAGYTF

V: TRBV6-1
CDR3: CASSGGYNQPQHF

V: TRBV4-3
CDR3: CASSQDGTSGATDTQYF

V: TRBV12-3/TRBV12-4
CDR3: CASRWSGGNEQFF

V: TRBV10-3
CDR3: CATRTSGGPQETQYF

V: TRBV30
CDR3: CAWSAGAQGIADTQYF

V: TRBV20-1
CDR3: CSARDEGRVQNSPLHF

V: TRBV7-9
CDR3: CASSSGTSGDTQYF

V: TRBV25-1
CDR3: CASSQAGGEQYF

V: TRBV7-6
CDR3: CASSPDRETQYF

V: TRBV7-2
CDR3: CASSLPDRDYGYTF

V: TRBV7-2
CDR3: CASSSSREQFF